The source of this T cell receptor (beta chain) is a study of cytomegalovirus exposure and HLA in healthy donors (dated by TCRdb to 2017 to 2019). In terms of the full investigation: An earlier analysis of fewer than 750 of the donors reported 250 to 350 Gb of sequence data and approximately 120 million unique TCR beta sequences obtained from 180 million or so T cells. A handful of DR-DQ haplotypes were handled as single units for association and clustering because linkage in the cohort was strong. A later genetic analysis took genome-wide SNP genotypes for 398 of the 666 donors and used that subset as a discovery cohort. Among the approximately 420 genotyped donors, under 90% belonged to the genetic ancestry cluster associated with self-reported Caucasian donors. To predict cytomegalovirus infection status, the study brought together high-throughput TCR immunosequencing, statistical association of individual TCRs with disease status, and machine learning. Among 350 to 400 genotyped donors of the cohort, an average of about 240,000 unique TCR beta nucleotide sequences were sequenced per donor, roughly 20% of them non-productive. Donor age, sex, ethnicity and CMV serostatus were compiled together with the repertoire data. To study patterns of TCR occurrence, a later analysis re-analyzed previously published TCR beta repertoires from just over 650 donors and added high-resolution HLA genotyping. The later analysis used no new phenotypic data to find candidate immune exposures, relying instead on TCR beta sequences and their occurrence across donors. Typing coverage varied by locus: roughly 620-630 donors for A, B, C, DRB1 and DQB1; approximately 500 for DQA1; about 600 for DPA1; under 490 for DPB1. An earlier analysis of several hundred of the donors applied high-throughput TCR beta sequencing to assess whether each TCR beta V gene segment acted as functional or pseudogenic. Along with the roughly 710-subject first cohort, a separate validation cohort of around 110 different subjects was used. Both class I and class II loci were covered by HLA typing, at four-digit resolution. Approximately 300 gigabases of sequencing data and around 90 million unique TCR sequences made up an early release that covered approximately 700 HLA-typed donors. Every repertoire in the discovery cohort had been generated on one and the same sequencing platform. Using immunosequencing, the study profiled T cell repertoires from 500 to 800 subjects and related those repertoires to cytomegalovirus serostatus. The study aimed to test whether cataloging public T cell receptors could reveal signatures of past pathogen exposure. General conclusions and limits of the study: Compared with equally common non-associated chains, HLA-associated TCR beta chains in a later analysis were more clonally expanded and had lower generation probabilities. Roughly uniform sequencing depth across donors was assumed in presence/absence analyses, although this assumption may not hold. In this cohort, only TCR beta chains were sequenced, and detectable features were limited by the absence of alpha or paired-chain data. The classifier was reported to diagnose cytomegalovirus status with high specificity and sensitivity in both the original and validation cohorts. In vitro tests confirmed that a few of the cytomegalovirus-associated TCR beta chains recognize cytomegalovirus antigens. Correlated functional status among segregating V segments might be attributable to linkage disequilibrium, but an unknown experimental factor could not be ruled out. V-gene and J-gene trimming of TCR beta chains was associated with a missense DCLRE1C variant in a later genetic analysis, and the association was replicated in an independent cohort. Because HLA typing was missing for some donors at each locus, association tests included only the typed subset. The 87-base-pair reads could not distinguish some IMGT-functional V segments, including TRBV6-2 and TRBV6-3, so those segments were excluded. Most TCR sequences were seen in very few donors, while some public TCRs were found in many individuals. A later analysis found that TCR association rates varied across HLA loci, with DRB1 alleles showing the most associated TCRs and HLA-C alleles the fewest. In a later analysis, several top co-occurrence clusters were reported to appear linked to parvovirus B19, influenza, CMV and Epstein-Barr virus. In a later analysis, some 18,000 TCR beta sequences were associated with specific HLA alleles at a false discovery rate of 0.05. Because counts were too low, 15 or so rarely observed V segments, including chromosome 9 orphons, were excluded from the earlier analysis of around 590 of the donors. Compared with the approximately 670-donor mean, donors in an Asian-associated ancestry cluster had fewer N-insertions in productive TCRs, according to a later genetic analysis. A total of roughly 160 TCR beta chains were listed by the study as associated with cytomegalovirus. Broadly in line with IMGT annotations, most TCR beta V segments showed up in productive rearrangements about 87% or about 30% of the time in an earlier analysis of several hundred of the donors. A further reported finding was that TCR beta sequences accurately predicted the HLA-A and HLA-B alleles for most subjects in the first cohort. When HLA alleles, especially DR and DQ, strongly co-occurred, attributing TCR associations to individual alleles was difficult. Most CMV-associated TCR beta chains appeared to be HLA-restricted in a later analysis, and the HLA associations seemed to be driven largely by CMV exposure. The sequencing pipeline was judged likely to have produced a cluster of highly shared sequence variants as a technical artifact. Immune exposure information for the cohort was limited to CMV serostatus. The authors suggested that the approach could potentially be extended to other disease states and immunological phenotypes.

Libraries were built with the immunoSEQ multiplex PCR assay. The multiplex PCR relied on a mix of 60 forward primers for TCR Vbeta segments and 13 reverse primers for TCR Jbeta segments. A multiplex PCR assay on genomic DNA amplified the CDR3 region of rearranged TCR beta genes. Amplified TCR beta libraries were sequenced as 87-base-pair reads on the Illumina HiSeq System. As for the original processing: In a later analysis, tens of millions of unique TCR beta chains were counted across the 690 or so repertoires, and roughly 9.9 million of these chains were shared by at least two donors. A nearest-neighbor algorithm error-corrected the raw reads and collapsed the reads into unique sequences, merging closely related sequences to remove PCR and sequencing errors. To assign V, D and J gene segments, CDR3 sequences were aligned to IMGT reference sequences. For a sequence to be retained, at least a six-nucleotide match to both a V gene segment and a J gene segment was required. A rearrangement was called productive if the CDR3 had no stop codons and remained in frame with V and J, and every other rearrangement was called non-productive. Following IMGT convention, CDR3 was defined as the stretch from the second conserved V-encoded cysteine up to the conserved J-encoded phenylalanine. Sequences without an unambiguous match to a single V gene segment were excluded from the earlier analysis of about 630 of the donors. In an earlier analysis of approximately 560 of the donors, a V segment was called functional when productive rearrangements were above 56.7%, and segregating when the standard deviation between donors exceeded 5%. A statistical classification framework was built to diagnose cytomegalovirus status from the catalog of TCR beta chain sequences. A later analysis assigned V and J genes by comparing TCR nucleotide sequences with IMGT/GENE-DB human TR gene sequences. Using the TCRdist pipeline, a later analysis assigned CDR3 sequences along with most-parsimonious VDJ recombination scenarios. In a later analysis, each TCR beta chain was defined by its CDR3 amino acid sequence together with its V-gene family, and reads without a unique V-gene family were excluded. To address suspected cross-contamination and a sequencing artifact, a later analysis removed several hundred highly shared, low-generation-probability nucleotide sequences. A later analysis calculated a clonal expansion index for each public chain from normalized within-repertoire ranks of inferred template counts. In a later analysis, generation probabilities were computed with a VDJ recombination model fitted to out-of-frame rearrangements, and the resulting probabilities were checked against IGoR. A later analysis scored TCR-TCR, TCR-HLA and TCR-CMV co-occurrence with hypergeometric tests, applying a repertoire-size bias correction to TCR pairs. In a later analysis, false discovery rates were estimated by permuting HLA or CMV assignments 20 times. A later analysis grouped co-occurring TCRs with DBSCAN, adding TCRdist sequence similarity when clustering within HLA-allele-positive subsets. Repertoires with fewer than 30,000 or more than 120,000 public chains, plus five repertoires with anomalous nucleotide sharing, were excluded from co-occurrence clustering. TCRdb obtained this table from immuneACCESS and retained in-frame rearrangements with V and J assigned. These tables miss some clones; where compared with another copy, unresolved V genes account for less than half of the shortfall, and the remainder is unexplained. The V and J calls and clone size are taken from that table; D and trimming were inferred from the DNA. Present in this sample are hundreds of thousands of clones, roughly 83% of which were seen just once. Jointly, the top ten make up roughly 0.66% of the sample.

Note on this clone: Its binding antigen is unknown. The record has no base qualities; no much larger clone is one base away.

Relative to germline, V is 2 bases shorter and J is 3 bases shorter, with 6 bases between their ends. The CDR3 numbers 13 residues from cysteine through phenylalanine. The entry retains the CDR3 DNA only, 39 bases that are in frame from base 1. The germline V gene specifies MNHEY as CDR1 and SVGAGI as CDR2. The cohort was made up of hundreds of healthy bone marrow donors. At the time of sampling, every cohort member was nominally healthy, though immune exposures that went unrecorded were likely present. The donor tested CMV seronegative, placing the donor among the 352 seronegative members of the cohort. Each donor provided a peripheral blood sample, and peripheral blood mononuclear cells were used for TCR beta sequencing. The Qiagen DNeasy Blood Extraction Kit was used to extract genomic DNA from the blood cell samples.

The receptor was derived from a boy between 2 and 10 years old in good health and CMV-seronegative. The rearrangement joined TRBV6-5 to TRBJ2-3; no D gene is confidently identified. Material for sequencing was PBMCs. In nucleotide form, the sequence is TGTGCCAGCAGTTACACTCCGACAGATACGCAGTATTTT. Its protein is CASSYTPTDTQYF.